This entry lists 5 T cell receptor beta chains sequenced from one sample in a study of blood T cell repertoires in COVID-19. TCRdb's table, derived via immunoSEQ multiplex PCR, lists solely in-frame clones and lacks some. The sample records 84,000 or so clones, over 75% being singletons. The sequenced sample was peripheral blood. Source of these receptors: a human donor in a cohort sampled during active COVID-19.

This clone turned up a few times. CDR3 in amino acids: CASSSRDRGDYEQYF. The DNA for the CDR3 is TGCGCCAGCAGCTCCAGGGACAGGGGGGACTACGAGCAGTACTTC. This chain links TRBV4-1 with TRBJ2-7, with 11 bases aligning to TRBD1. Germline V lookup: CDR1 MGHRA, CDR2 YSYEKL. The CDR3 contains 15 residues. The trim removed 5 bases at V and 3 bases at J, leaving 6 bases unmatched.

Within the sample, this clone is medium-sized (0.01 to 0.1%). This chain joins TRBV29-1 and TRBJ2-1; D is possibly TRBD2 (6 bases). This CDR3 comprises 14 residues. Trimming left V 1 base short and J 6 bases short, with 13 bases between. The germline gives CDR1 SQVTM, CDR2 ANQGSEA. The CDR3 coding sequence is TGCAGCGTTGAAGTTTGGGAGGAACCCAATGAGCAGTTCTTC. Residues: CSVEVWEEPNEQFF.

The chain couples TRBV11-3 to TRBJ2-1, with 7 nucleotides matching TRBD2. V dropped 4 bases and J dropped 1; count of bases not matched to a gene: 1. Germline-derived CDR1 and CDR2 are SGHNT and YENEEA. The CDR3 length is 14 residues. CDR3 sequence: CASSCGGSYNEQFF. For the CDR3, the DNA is TGTGCCAGCAGCTGCGGGGGATCCTACAATGAGCAGTTCTTC.

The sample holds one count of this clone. CDR3 loop: CAIGGVEGAQHF. In DNA form, the CDR3 reads TGTGCCATCGGGGGGGTCGAAGGGGCCCAGCATTTT. This chain joins TRBV10-3 and TRBJ1-5, with D tentatively TRBD1 (5 bases). Trimming shortened V by 8 bases and J by 11 bases, and 16 bases separated the two germline ends. The CDR3 is 12 residues long. Germline lookup yields CDR1 ENHRY and CDR2 SYGVKD.

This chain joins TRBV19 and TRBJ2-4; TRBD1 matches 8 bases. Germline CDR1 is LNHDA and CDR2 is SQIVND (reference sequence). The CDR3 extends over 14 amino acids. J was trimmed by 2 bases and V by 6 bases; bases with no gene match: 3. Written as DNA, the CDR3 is TGTGCCAGTAGAGACAGGGGTTCCAAAAACATTCAGTACTTC. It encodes CASRDRGSKNIQYF.